A selection of T cell receptor beta chains follows, all from one sample in a study of regulatory T cells in long-lasting Graves disease. In TCRdb, the multiplex PCR reads were re-called with MiXCR into one record per CDR3 protein. This table has 650,000 to 850,000 distinct CDR3 sequences, around 32% appearing once. Source: peripheral blood mononuclear cells (PBMCs), taken when the disease was refractory, from a patient treated with antithyroid drugs. These receptors were taken from a female donor with Graves disease. Each CDR3 is given with its conserved first and last residue. Fields, in order: V gene, J gene, CDR3 protein.

V: TRBV7-2; J: TRBJ1-1; CDR3: CASSLRFGNTEAFF
V: TRBV10-2; J: TRBJ2-7; CDR3: CATMTRITYEQYF
V: TRBV28; J: TRBJ1-2; CDR3: CASTEGLANYGYTF
V: TRBV6-1; J: TRBJ1-1; CDR3: CASTRFSGRGTEAFF
V: TRBV28; J: TRBJ1-5; CDR3: CASSSDREIYNQPQHF
V: TRBV6-1; J: TRBJ1-1; CDR3: CASMGASTQGPVEAFF
V: TRBV20-1; J: TRBJ1-2; CDR3: CSASAGGKGYGYTF
V: TRBV19; J: TRBJ2-7; CDR3: CASSTGQSLAAYEQYF
V: TRBV28; J: TRBJ2-7; CDR3: CASSSSSGGPREQYF
V: TRBV6-1; J: TRBJ2-7; CDR3: CASRGPLAGSYEQYF
V: TRBV2; J: TRBJ1-6; CDR3: CASSDGAGGYNSPLHF
V: TRBV30; J: TRBJ2-2; CDR3: CAWSEGRHQSRELFF
V: TRBV6-1; J: TRBJ1-6; CDR3: CASRGGQARNSPLHF
V: TRBV18; J: TRBJ2-3; CDR3: CASSRDREAISGRRDTQYF
V: TRBV28; J: TRBJ1-5; CDR3: CASSRPGVDQPQHF
V: TRBV6-1; J: TRBJ2-7; CDR3: CASSETPRDFAGEQYF
V: TRBV7-9; J: TRBJ1-1; CDR3: CASRNTTGSNTEAFF
V: TRBV29-1; J: TRBJ2-7; CDR3: CSVPGTSGSSYEQYF
V: TRBV6-2/TRBV6-3; J: TRBJ2-6; CDR3: CASSYKISGANVLTF
V: TRBV20-1; J: TRBJ2-5; CDR3: CGAREGTDRRETQYF
V: TRBV6-2/TRBV6-3; J: TRBJ2-4; CDR3: CASSYENIQYF
V: TRBV13; J: TRBJ2-7; CDR3: CASTSGMAYEQYF
V: TRBV10-2; J: TRBJ2-7; CDR3: CASSHGTSSYEQYF
V: TRBV15; J: TRBJ1-1; CDR3: CATSRGGQGGTEAFF
V: TRBV15; J: TRBJ1-4; CDR3: CATSGWDRPNEKLFF
V: TRBV2; J: TRBJ2-5; CDR3: CASSEASGTGLVTQYF
V: TRBV19; J: TRBJ1-5; CDR3: CASSIKTGGLKQPQHF
V: TRBV7-3; J: TRBJ1-6; CDR3: CASSLVATNSPLHF
V: TRBV10-3; J: TRBJ1-2; CDR3: CAISEWGQAKGGYTF
V: TRBV11-2; J: TRBJ2-5; CDR3: CASSLGLAGQETQYF
V: TRBV12-3/TRBV12-4; J: TRBJ1-2; CDR3: CASSRTGDSRSYGYTF
V: TRBV27; J: TRBJ1-1; CDR3: CALNVGDENTEAFF
V: TRBV3-1; J: TRBJ2-7; CDR3: CASSQEDGPAYEQYF
V: TRBV10-3; J: TRBJ2-7; CDR3: CAISSTSGDTYEQYF
V: TRBV5-8; J: TRBJ1-2; CDR3: CASSPAQDDYGYTF
V: TRBV6-1; J: TRBJ2-7; CDR3: CASRVGGGSYEQYF
V: TRBV6-1; J: TRBJ2-7; CDR3: CASSPPARQGDEQYF
V: TRBV20-1; J: TRBJ2-7; CDR3: CSARVWTGSYEQYF
V: TRBV5-1; J: TRBJ1-5; CDR3: CASRAGTGINQPQHF
V: TRBV7-7; J: TRBJ2-2; CDR3: CASSPTPSALTGELFF
V: TRBV29-1; J: TRBJ2-5; CDR3: CSVVRGMETQYF